Listed below are T cell receptor beta chains from one sample, sequenced in a study of control samples from healthy donors and cancer patients. Some clones are missing from TCRdb's copy, which holds only in-frame ones; the method was immunoSEQ multiplex PCR. The sample consists of 120,000 or so clones, approximately 90% of them appearing once. The sequenced sample consisted of blood. The receptors derive from a woman younger than 30 in good health. Both conserved end residues are trimmed from each CDR3.

TRBJ2-7 TRBV7-9 ASSQTSKNYEQY
TRBJ1-1 TRBV29-1 SVESGMGMNTEAF
TRBJ1-3 TRBV27 ASSSGRGNTIY
TRBJ1-2 TRBV7-9 ASSLEGTYGYT
TRBJ2-7 TRBV6-2/TRBV6-3 ASSDTGSPRSYEQY
TRBJ2-3 TRBV10-2 ASSRGIDTQY
TRBJ1-2 TRBV6-5 TLTPNYGYT
TRBJ1-5 TRBV2 ASSVGESNQPQH
TRBJ2-2 TRBV4-3 ASSQEPSTGELF
TRBJ2-4 TRBV6-2/TRBV6-3 ASSQISTGRNIQY
TRBJ1-1 TRBV5-1 ASRTSGGMNTEAF
TRBJ2-2 TRBV1 TSSQVFGGNTTGELF
TRBJ2-2 TRBV7-2 ASSLGTGSSGELF
TRBJ2-3 TRBV4-3 ASSQELAGGFSDTQY
TRBJ2-1 TRBV7-2 ASSLAGWATWNEQF
TRBJ1-5 TRBV6-5 ASSPGPYINQPQH
TRBJ2-4 TRBV7-2 ASSLDRAKNIQY
TRBJ1-6 TRBV28 ASSLYSGNYNSPLH
TRBJ2-5 TRBV7-9 ASSLIQETQY
TRBJ2-3 TRBV7-3 ASSLTSGRAGGTDTQY
TRBJ2-5 TRBV7-6 ASSPSGVQQETQY
TRBJ2-5 TRBV20-1 SARGQETQY
TRBJ1-1 TRBV4-3 ASSQEGDTEAF
TRBJ1-2 TRBV28 ASSLMGTGHYGYT
TRBJ2-2 TRBV15 ATSRKTGGGLAGELF
TRBJ2-3 TRBV7-3 ASSLAGGPFGTQY
TRBJ2-7 TRBV30 AWSPGQGYEQY
TRBJ2-7 TRBV27 ASSPQSTGKYEQY
TRBJ1-5 TRBV24-1 AGFEERINRWPQH